This is a list of T cell receptor beta chains from one sample in a study of T cell changes during pregnancy in multiple sclerosis. Repertoires were generated with immunoSEQ multiplex PCR, while TCRdb's copy carries only in-frame clones and drops some. In the table there are over 65,000 clones, around 90% of which are singletons. The sample in question was peripheral blood, obtained in the first trimester of pregnancy. Every receptor here comes from a female donor in good health, enrolled as a control in a pregnancy study. CDR3s include the opening cysteine and the closing phenylalanine or tryptophan. D genes are given only for firm matches. Size values are once, few and many counts, or a class for expanded clones, and some rows have none.

size	V	J	D	DNA	CDR3
.	TRBV15	TRBJ1-2	.	TGTGCCACCAGCAGAGATCCCCCAGGGAAGACCTTCTATGGCTACACCTTC	CATSRDPPGKTFYGYTF
.	TRBV4-1	TRBJ2-7	.	TGCGCCAGCAGCCAGGAGGTCTCCTACGAGCAGTACTTC	CASSQEVSYEQYF
.	TRBV11-1	TRBJ1-1	.	TGTGCCAGCAGCTTTCCCGGGAACACTGAAGCTTTCTTT	CASSFPGNTEAFF
few	TRBV14	TRBJ2-7	.	TGTGCCAGCAGCCCAGGGAACGAGCAGTACTTC	CASSPGNEQYF
.	TRBV9	TRBJ1-2	TRBD1	TGTGCCAGCAGCTACACCGGGACAGCGAACTATGGCTACACCTTC	CASSYTGTANYGYTF
.	TRBV7-2	TRBJ1-6	.	TGTGCCAGCAGTCCAACCACCCTAAATTCACCCCTCCACTTT	CASSPTTLNSPLHF
.	TRBV5-4	TRBJ1-6	.	TGTGCCAGCAGCTTCAAAGGGGGTGGTTCACCCCTCCACTTT	CASSFKGGGSPLHF
.	TRBV7-2	TRBJ1-2	TRBD1	TGTGCCAGCAGCCCCAAGCGGACAGGGGGAGGTTATGGCTACACCTTC	CASSPKRTGGGYGYTF
.	TRBV7-6	TRBJ2-7	TRBD1	TGTGCCAGCAGCGCCGGGACAGACTCCTACGAGCAGTACTTC	CASSAGTDSYEQYF
large	TRBV30	TRBJ1-5	.	TGTGCCTGGAGTCCGCCGGGGGGAGAGCCCCAGCATTTT	CAWSPPGGEPQHF
.	TRBV6-5	TRBJ1-2	.	TGTGCCAGCAGTTACCTGGACAGTCGAGGCTACACCTTC	CASSYLDSRGYTF
once	TRBV6-5	TRBJ2-2	.	TGTGCCAGCAGACCCCCCCGGGGGAACACCGGGGAGCTGTTTTTT	CASRPPRGNTGELFF
.	TRBV5-6	TRBJ1-1	.	TGTGCCAGCAGCTTCCTGGACACGCTGAACACTGAAGCTTTCTTT	CASSFLDTLNTEAFF
.	TRBV25-1	TRBJ2-2	.	TGTGCCAGCAGTGTTGGGGGCAGGGTGAACACCGGGGAGCTGTTTTTT	CASSVGGRVNTGELFF
.	TRBV19	TRBJ2-3	.	TGTGCCAGTAGTCTCAGACAGGAGGCCCTCACAGATACGCAGTATTTT	CASSLRQEALTDTQYF
.	TRBV5-6	TRBJ1-1	.	TGTGCCAGCAGACTGCAGGGCTACACTGAAGCTTTCTTT	CASRLQGYTEAFF
.	TRBV6-1	TRBJ2-1	.	TGTGCCAGCAGTGAGGGGAGGAGCTCCTACAATGAGCAGTTCTTC	CASSEGRSSYNEQFF
.	TRBV4-3	TRBJ1-6	.	TGCGCCAGCAGCCCCTTGACAGGAGATAATTCACCCCTCCACTTT	CASSPLTGDNSPLHF
.	TRBV7-6	TRBJ1-2	.	TGTGCCAGCAGCTTAGTAGAGGGTGGCTATGGCTACACCTTC	CASSLVEGGYGYTF
.	TRBV19	TRBJ2-6	TRBD1	TGTGCCGAGGGACAGGGCTGCTCTGGGGCCAACGTCCTGACTTTC	CAEGQGCSGANVLTF
.	TRBV4-2	TRBJ1-2	.	TGTGCCAGCAGCCAGGCAGGGGAGGGTGGCTACACCTTC	CASSQAGEGGYTF
.	TRBV15	TRBJ1-6	.	TGTGCCACCAGCAGAGATCGCGCCCAGGTCTCACCCCTCCACTTT	CATSRDRAQVSPLHF
.	TRBV7-2	TRBJ2-1	.	TGTGCCAGCAGCTTAGCGCCTGGCAGGGCCTACAATGAGCAGTTCTTC	CASSLAPGRAYNEQFF
.	TRBV4-2	TRBJ2-1	TRBD2	TGTGCCAGCAGCCAAGTCCTAGCGGGGGTCCCTGAGCAGTTCTTC	CASSQVLAGVPEQFF
.	TRBV6-1	TRBJ1-6	TRBD1	TGTGCCAGCCGGGACAGATATAATTCACCCCTCCACTTT	CASRDRYNSPLHF
.	TRBV28	TRBJ1-1	.	TGTGCCAGCAGTCAAACTATGAACACTGAAGCTTTCTTT	CASSQTMNTEAFF